Below, one T cell receptor beta chain is given with its context. Random-hexamer reverse transcription was applied to about 0.45 to 1 ug RNA. Amplification of TCR beta CDR3 used immunoSEQ multiplex PCR across 54 Vbeta and 13 Jbeta. From the immunoSEQ multiplex PCR reads, TCRdb called clonotypes with MiXCR, one entry per CDR3 protein. The sample yields around 130,000 distinct CDR3 sequences, 85% to 95% seen once. The data were obtained in a study of CD8 T cells in Susac syndrome. CD8+ and CD4+ T cells taken from blood had their TCR beta sequenced. The specimen sequenced was CD4+ T cells from PBMCs. This sequence originates from a human donor with multiple sclerosis.

This CDR3 is CAWSPNSQGREAEAFF. The DNA for the CDR3 is TGTGCCTGGAGTCCCAACTCTCAGGGGCGAGAAGCTGAAGCTTTCTTT. The rearrangement links TRBV30 to TRBJ1-1; D is perhaps TRBD1 (6 bases). V lost 2 bases, J lost 6 bases, and 22 bases lay in between. The CDR3 has 16 residues. The germline V gene encodes CDR1 GTSNPN and CDR2 SVGIG (reference sequence).